Following are 18 T cell receptor beta chains from one sample sequenced in a study of cytomegalovirus exposure and HLA in healthy donors. The PCR was carried out with 60 Vbeta primers and 13 Jbeta primers. Libraries were prepared by immunoSEQ multiplex PCR; TCRdb keeps only in-frame clonotypes and omits some of them. The sample shows approximately 76,000 clones, 73% of them seen only once. The sample taken for sequencing was PBMCs. These receptors came from a woman between 40 and 55 years old in good health and CMV-seropositive.

The V gene is TRBV10-2, the J gene TRBJ1-1; D not resolved. The CDR3 is 14 residues long. Per the germline V gene, CDR1 is WSHSY and CDR2 is SAAADI. Trimming removed 6 bases from V and 1 base from J, with 12 bases in between. For the CDR3, the DNA is TGCGCCAGCAGGGACCGGGGAGGGAACACTGAAGCTTTCTTT. Amino acid sequence: CASRDRGGNTEAFF.

The chain has TRBV5-1 and TRBJ2-3, with D possibly being TRBD1 (6 bases). Germline V gives CDR1 SGHRS, CDR2 YFSETQ. Trimming cost V 0 bases and J 2 bases, with 10 bases left between them. There are 15 residues in the CDR3. CDR3 sequence (DNA): TGCGCCAGCAGCTTGGCCTCAGGGGACACAGATACGCAGTATTTT. Translating gives CASSLASGDTDTQYF.

The rearrangement uses TRBV4-2 and TRBJ2-5; 11 nucleotides line up with TRBD2. The CDR3 is made up of 18 amino acids. V trimming: 4 bases; J trimming: 5 bases; junction bases outside the gene matches: 15. In germline, CDR1 is LGHNA, CDR2 YNFKEQ. CDR3 coding DNA: TGTGCCAGCAGCCCGAAGGATTCTAGCGGGGGGCTAAAGGAGACCCAGTACTTC. Translation gives CASSPKDSSGGLKETQYF.

This clone showed up just a few times. The chain combines TRBV7-8 with TRBJ1-2; 7 bases fit TRBD1. V shed 5 bases, J shed 7 bases, and the junction held 7 bases outside the gene matches. Per germline, CDR1 SGHVS and CDR2 FQNEAQ. The CDR3 extends over 13 amino acids. CDR3 DNA sequence: TGTGCCAGCAGCCAGGGACAGTCGGCTGGCTACACCTTC. Protein sequence: CASSQGQSAGYTF.

The chain combines TRBV4-2 with TRBJ2-3, with a possible D match to TRBD2 (7 bases). The V gene's germline CDR1 is LGHNA and CDR2 YNFKEQ. The CDR3 sequence is 15 residues long. The germline V and J ends were trimmed by 4 bases and 5 bases, with 16 bases remaining between them. CDR3 residues: CASSREAGARDTQYF. CDR3 nucleotide sequence: TGTGCCAGCAGCCGAGAGGCGGGGGCTAGAGATACGCAGTATTTT.

This clone was found a few times. The chain recombines TRBV6-6 with TRBJ2-1, with D possibly being TRBD1 (6 bases). In germline, CDR1 is MNHNY, CDR2 SVGAGI (reference sequence). The V end lost 10 bases, the J end lost 2 bases, and 18 bases lay between the germline ends. The CDR3 has 15 amino acids. This chain's CDR3 is CATSNTGSTYNEQFF. The CDR3 DNA sequence: TGTGCCACCTCGAACACAGGGTCCACCTACAATGAGCAGTTCTTC.

This clone was recorded a few times. An end of the junction does not agree with germline; a read error may underlie this. This chain uses TRBV7-7 with TRBJ2-7; D unresolved. This CDR3 has 13 residues. Germline V gene lookup returns CDR1 SSHAT and CDR2 FNYEAQ (reference sequence). CDR3 sequence: CASSLDWSYEQYF. The CDR3, as DNA: TGTGCTAGCAGCTTAGACTGGTCCTACGAGCAGTACTTC.

The genes are TRBV4-3 and TRBJ2-2, with D tentatively TRBD1 (6 bases). The germline V gene encodes CDR1 LGHNA and CDR2 YSLEER. The CDR3 contains 17 residues. With 2 bases removed from V and 1 base from J, the gap between germline ends came to 14 bases. The CDR3 loop reads CASSQSPGTLNTGELFF. Here the CDR3 DNA reads TGCGCCAGCAGCCAATCCCCCGGGACATTGAACACCGGGGAGCTGTTTTTT.

CDR3 protein: CAWTERGGNQPQHF. CDR3 DNA sequence: TGTGCCTGGACGGAAAGAGGGGGAAATCAGCCCCAGCATTTT. The rearrangement links TRBV30 to TRBJ1-5; possibly TRBD1 for D (6 bases). CDR3 size: 14 residues. In germline, CDR1 is GTSNPN, CDR2 SVGIG (reference sequence). V gave up 4 bases and J gave up 4 bases, with 14 bases separating them.

This clone appeared once. This chain connects TRBV19 to TRBJ2-3; 8 nucleotides match TRBD1. The trim removed 10 bases at V and 5 bases at J, leaving 11 bases unmatched. The CDR3 runs to 14 residues. The germline V gene has CDR1 LNHDA and CDR2 SQIVND (reference sequence). CDR3 nucleotides: TGTGCCACCGGCCCCAGGGGGCGCGGAGATACGCAGTATTTT. Its translation: CATGPRGRGDTQYF.

The chain couples TRBV7-2 to TRBJ1-2; 8 nucleotides agree with TRBD1. After removal of 4 bases from V and 0 bases from J, the junction contained 7 bases not matched to a gene. Germline V gene sequence: CDR1 SGHTA, CDR2 FQGNSA. The CDR3 has 16 amino acids. CDR3 nucleotide sequence: TGTGCCAGCAGCTCCGGGACAGGCGTAGCTAACTATGGCTACACCTTC. It is translated as CASSSGTGVANYGYTF.

The chain is built from TRBV6-5 and TRBJ1-5, with D uncertain. Trimming shortened V by 6 bases and J by 3 bases, and 12 bases separated the two germline ends. This CDR3 has 14 residues. Germline V gives CDR1 MNHEY, CDR2 SVGAGI. The chain's CDR3 is CASRPPGHNQPQHF. The CDR3 DNA sequence: TGTGCCAGCAGACCACCGGGTCACAATCAGCCCCAGCATTTT.

The chain employs TRBV5-1 and TRBJ1-1; D call uncertain. The germline V gene has CDR1 SGHRS and CDR2 YFSETQ. The CDR3 length is 17 residues. Trimming took off 4 bases at V and 4 bases at J, with 23 bases between the two ends. CDR3 in DNA: TGCGCCAGCAGCGTCGACACGGGGTCGGGTAGCGGCACTGAAGCTTTCTTT. As protein: CASSVDTGSGSGTEAFF.

The V gene is TRBV29-1, the J gene TRBJ2-5, with a tentative D call TRBD1 (7 bases). CDR3 length: 12 residues. Germline CDR1 reads SQVTM; CDR2 reads ANQGSEA. With 4 bases removed from V and 4 bases from J, the gap between germline ends came to 10 bases. CDR3 sequence: CSVGQGGETQYF. CDR3 coding DNA: TGCAGCGTTGGACAGGGAGGAGAGACCCAGTACTTC.

This chain links TRBV7-2 with TRBJ2-1, with a possible D match to TRBD2 (7 bases). Trimming pared 2 bases from V and 5 bases from J, leaving 13 bases between. This CDR3 comprises 15 residues. Germline CDR1 is SGHTA and CDR2 is FQGNSA. This CDR3 reads CASSLRGGPDNEQFF. In DNA form, the CDR3 reads TGTGCCAGCAGCTTAAGGGGGGGACCAGACAATGAGCAGTTCTTC.

The chain links TRBV5-8 to TRBJ1-2; the D gene is possibly TRBD1 (6 bases). Trimming took 4 bases from V and 2 from J, leaving 15 bases between them. CDR1 SGHTS and CDR2 YDEGEE come from the germline V gene. The CDR3 loop spans 15 amino acids. As DNA, the CDR3 is TGTGCCAGCAGCCCAGACAGGATGAACAACTATGGCTACACCTTC. It specifies CASSPDRMNNYGYTF. Variable domain in full (rest from reference TRBV5-8 and TRBJ1-2): EAGVTQSPTHLIKTRGQQATLRCSPISGHTSVYWYQQALGLGLQFLLWYDEGEERNRGNFPPRFSGRQFPNYSSELNVNALELEDSALYLCASSPDRMNNYGYTFGSGTRLTVV.

The chain combines TRBV10-2 with TRBJ2-4; 7 nucleotides match TRBD1. The germline CDR1 and CDR2 sequences are WSHSY and SAAADI. V shed 7 bases and J 9 bases; nucleotides not matched to a gene: 12. This CDR3 spans 14 amino acids. The CDR3 region has the DNA TGCGCCAGCAACCTAGAGGGGGACAGCGGCATTCAGTACTTC. Encoded protein: CASNLEGDSGIQYF.

This clone has only a few counts. The rearrangement joins TRBV29-1 to TRBJ2-3; 12 bases are a match to TRBD2. V shed 6 bases and J 4 bases; nucleotides not matched to a gene: 8. Germline V gene data show CDR1 as SQVTM and CDR2 as ANQGSEA. The CDR3 runs to 15 residues. DNA for the CDR3: TGCAGCGTACGGACTAGCGGGATGGGGCCAGATACGCAGTATTTT. It specifies CSVRTSGMGPDTQYF.